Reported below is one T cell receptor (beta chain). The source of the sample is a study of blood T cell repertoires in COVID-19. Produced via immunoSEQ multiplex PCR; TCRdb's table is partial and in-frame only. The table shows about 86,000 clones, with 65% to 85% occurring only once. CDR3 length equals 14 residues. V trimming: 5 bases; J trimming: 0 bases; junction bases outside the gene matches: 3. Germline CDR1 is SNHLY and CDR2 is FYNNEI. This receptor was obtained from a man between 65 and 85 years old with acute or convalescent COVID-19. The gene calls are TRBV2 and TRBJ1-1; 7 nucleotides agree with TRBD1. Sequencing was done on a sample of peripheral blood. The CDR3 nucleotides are TGTGCCAGCAGTAGACAGGGCCTGAACACTGAAGCTTTCTTT. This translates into CASSRQGLNTEAFF.